Following are 24 T cell receptor beta chains from one sample sequenced in a study of control samples from healthy donors and cancer patients. Libraries were prepared by immunoSEQ multiplex PCR; TCRdb keeps only in-frame clonotypes and omits some of them. The sample has about 100,000 clones, approximately 95% seen once. Sequenced: blood. Receptors originate from a man aged 18-30 years in good health.

The chain joins TRBV7-8 to TRBJ2-5; D may be TRBD1 or TRBD2 (6 bases each). V was shortened by 1 base and J by 5 bases, with 14 bases between the two germline ends. Germline-derived CDR1 and CDR2 are SGHVS and FQNEAQ. The CDR3 extends over 15 amino acids. CDR3 DNA: TGTGCCAGCAGCTTAGGGAGAGGGGGGTCGGAGACCCAGTACTTC. Residues: CASSLGRGGSETQYF.

V and J are TRBV19 and TRBJ1-2, with 8 bases identical to TRBD1. Looked up from germline, CDR1 is LNHDA and CDR2 is SQIVND (reference sequence). Unmatched junction bases numbered 9, after V lost 4 bases and J lost 5 bases. CDR3 length: 15 residues. This chain's CDR3 is CASSTGTGGGYGYTF. CDR3 nucleotide sequence: TGTGCCAGTAGTACTGGGACAGGCGGAGGGTATGGCTACACCTTC.

The chain uses TRBV29-1 and TRBJ1-4, with 8 bases identical to TRBD1. Germline V lookup: CDR1 SQVTM, CDR2 ANQGSEA. The CDR3 is made up of 14 amino acids. After removal of 6 bases from V and 8 bases from J, the junction contained 11 bases not matched to a gene. In DNA, the CDR3 is TGCAGCGTGGTTTGGACAGGGACAGGCGAAAAACTGTTTTTT. Protein product: CSVVWTGTGEKLFF.

The V and J genes are TRBV6-6 and TRBJ1-5; D ambiguous. Germline V lookup: CDR1 MNHNY, CDR2 SVGAGI (reference sequence). V lost 2 bases, J lost 5 bases, and 4 bases lay in between. The CDR3 covers 12 residues. Written as DNA, the CDR3 is TGTGCCAGCAGTTACCCCCATCAGCCCCAGCATTTT. Residues: CASSYPHQPQHF.

The gene calls are TRBV5-8 and TRBJ1-1; TRBD1 is a possible D gene (6 bases). Germline V CDR1 and CDR2: SGHTS, YDEGEE. The length of the CDR3 is 14 residues. Deletions cut 3 bases from V and 2 bases from J, with 11 bases between. The CDR3 nucleotides are TGTGCCAGCAGCTATCGGGGGGCAAACACTGAAGCTTTCTTT. Amino acid sequence: CASSYRGANTEAFF.

The rearrangement uses TRBV27 and TRBJ1-6, with D maybe TRBD1 (6 bases). V lost 5 bases to trimming and J lost 4 bases, with 12 bases between them. CDR3 size: 15 residues. The germline V gene encodes CDR1 MNHEY and CDR2 SMNVEV (reference sequence). The CDR3, as DNA: TGTGCCAGCAGTGACGACAGGATTTATAATTCACCCCTCCACTTT. Its protein is CASSDDRIYNSPLHF.

This clone showed up just a few times. V is TRBV29-1 and J is TRBJ1-5, with TRBD1 matching 10 bases. The V segment lost 6 bases and the J segment 5 bases; nucleotides outside the gene matches: 4. CDR1 SQVTM and CDR2 ANQGSEA come from the germline V gene. CDR3 length: 13 amino acids. The CDR3 DNA reads TGCAGCGTGGGACAGGGGTTGGATCAGCCCCAGCATTTT. Protein sequence: CSVGQGLDQPQHF.

The V and J genes are TRBV7-9 and TRBJ1-1; TRBD1 matches 11 bases. Trimming took 5 bases from V and 1 from J; bases not matched to a gene: 9. Germline V lookup: CDR1 SEHNR, CDR2 FQNEAQ (reference sequence). The CDR3 extends over 17 amino acids. The CDR3 sequence is CASSTWTGGARNTEAFF. The DNA for the CDR3 is TGTGCCAGCAGCACCTGGACAGGGGGCGCAAGGAACACTGAAGCTTTCTTT. Combining the CDR3 with reference TRBV7-9 and TRBJ1-1 gives the whole variable domain DTGVSQNPRHKITKRGQNVTFRCDPISEHNRLYWYRQTLGQGPEFLTYFQNEAQLEKSRLLSDRFSAERPKGSFSTLEIQRTEQGDSAMYLCASSTWTGGARNTEAFFGQGTRLTVV.

The table lists this clone with a count of one. The chain carries TRBV19 and TRBJ1-5, with D unresolved. CDR1 is LNHDA and CDR2 is SQIVND in the germline V gene (reference sequence). The V gene lost 6 bases and the J gene lost 2 bases, with 14 bases spanning the gap. The CDR3 contains 15 residues. As DNA, the CDR3 is TGTGCCAGTAGAGAGGTGGGAGGTGGCAATCAGCCCCAGCATTTT. It yields the protein CASREVGGGNQPQHF.

CDR3 coding DNA: TGTGCCACCAGCAGTCGACAGGGTAAAACCGGGGAGCTGTTTTTT. It codes for CATSSRQGKTGELFF. V usage is TRBV15 and J usage is TRBJ2-2; the match to TRBD1 covers 7 bases. Germline assignment: CDR1 LNHNV and CDR2 YYDKDF (reference sequence). The CDR3 runs to 15 residues. V lost 3 bases, J lost 5 bases, and 6 bases stayed unmatched.

The chain employs TRBV4-1 and TRBJ2-3, with D tentatively TRBD1 or TRBD2 (5 bases each). Germline lookup yields CDR1 MGHRA and CDR2 YSYEKL. The CDR3 consists of 14 residues. V dropped 4 bases and J dropped 6 bases, with 14 bases sitting between them. The CDR3 loop reads CASSLVGPGDTQYF. Here the CDR3 DNA reads TGCGCCAGCAGCCTTGTGGGACCGGGGGATACGCAGTATTTT.

The genes are TRBV11-2 and TRBJ2-7, with a tentative D call TRBD1 (6 bases). CDR1 and CDR2 (germline): SGHAT, FQNNGV. This CDR3 has 19 amino acids. Trimming took 4 bases from V and 0 from J, leaving 25 bases between them. CDR3 DNA sequence: TGTGCCAGCAGCTCTATCGGAATAGGGGGAAGGGGTATCTCCTACGAGCAGTACTTC. Translating gives CASSSIGIGGRGISYEQYF.

The V and J genes are TRBV5-6 and TRBJ1-1, with D unclear. This CDR3 is built from 12 residues. V lost 0 bases to trimming and J lost 10 bases, with 10 bases between them. Looked up from germline, CDR1 is SGHDT and CDR2 is YYEEEE. The CDR3 sequence: CASSLGGFPAFF. As DNA, the CDR3 is TGTGCCAGCAGCTTGGGAGGGTTTCCAGCTTTCTTT.

This clone was seen more than once but under ten times. The chain uses TRBV19 and TRBJ2-4, with 7 bases fitting TRBD1. This CDR3 contains 16 residues. The V gene end was trimmed by 5 bases and the J gene end by 2 bases; junction bases not matched to a gene: 9. Germline CDR1 LNHDA, CDR2 SQIVND (reference sequence). CDR3 protein: CASSLHRGSPKNIQYF. In DNA form, the CDR3 reads TGTGCCAGTAGTCTACACAGGGGCTCTCCCAAAAACATTCAGTACTTC. The entire variable domain, with the rest obtained from reference TRBV19 and TRBJ2-4, is as follows: DGGITQSPKYLFRKEGQNVTLSCEQNLNHDAMYWYRQDPGQGLRLIYYSQIVNDFQKGDIAEGYSVSREKKESFPLTVTSAQKNPTAFYLCASSLHRGSPKNIQYFGAGTRLSVL.

The rearrangement uses TRBV9 and TRBJ2-3; D is perhaps TRBD1 or TRBD2 (5 bases each). The germline V gene has CDR1 SGDLS and CDR2 YYNGEE. The CDR3 consists of 16 residues. V dropped 0 bases and J dropped 0 bases, with 11 bases sitting between them. CDR3 protein: CASSVATWGSTDTQYF. CDR3 DNA sequence: TGTGCCAGCAGCGTAGCTACTTGGGGGAGCACAGATACGCAGTATTTT.

The J gene is TRBJ1-2, the V gene TRBV4-1, with 7 bases matching TRBD1. This CDR3 has 14 amino acids. V lost 4 bases to trimming and J lost 7 bases; unmatched junction nucleotides: 9. Germline V lookup: CDR1 MGHRA, CDR2 YSYEKL. The CDR3 loop reads CASSRPGTDGGYTF. The CDR3 DNA reads as TGCGCCAGCAGCCGACCAGGGACAGATGGTGGCTACACCTTC.

The chain links TRBV15 to TRBJ2-4, with 8 nucleotides matching TRBD1. This CDR3 contains 11 residues. After removal of 8 bases from V and 6 bases from J, the junction contained 0 bases not matched to a gene. Germline CDR1 and CDR2: LNHNV and YYDKDF (reference sequence). The CDR3 protein is CATGQGNIQYF. The DNA for the CDR3 is TGTGCCACCGGACAGGGAAACATTCAGTACTTC.

This chain uses TRBV6-6 with TRBJ1-1; the match to TRBD1 covers 9 bases. Germline values: CDR1 MNHNY, CDR2 SVGAGI (reference sequence). This CDR3 comprises 18 residues. The V and J ends lost 5 bases and 3 bases, in that order; junction bases with no gene match: 16. The DNA of the CDR3 is TGTGCCAGCAGTCCAAACGAGTTTGGGACAGGGAGGTACACTGAAGCTTTCTTT. Translation: CASSPNEFGTGRYTEAFF.

V usage is TRBV29-1 and J usage is TRBJ1-1; weak D call: TRBD1 (5 bases). In germline, CDR1 is SQVTM, CDR2 ANQGSEA. CDR3 length: 12 residues. V dropped 7 bases and J dropped 3 bases, with 12 bases sitting between them. The CDR3 DNA reads TGCAGCGCCGTAGCGGGGGACACTGAAGCTTTCTTT. It encodes CSAVAGDTEAFF.

The V call is TRBV6-6, the J call TRBJ1-1; D gene uncertain. CDR3 size: 14 residues. The V gene's germline CDR1 is MNHNY and CDR2 SVGAGI (reference sequence). V was cut by 0 bases and J by 2 bases, with 7 bases left in between. CDR3 sequence (DNA): TGTGCCAGCAGTTACTCGGGGAGTAACACTGAAGCTTTCTTT. It is translated as CASSYSGSNTEAFF.

The V gene is TRBV13, the J gene TRBJ1-1; D is uncertain. The CDR3 runs 13 residues. V was cut by 4 bases and J by 1 base, with 7 bases left in between. CDR1 PRHDT and CDR2 FYEKMQ come from the germline V gene (reference sequence). CDR3 amino acids: CASSSTENTEAFF. DNA of the CDR3: TGTGCCAGCAGCTCAACAGAGAACACTGAAGCTTTCTTT.

This chain joins TRBV14 and TRBJ2-7, with 11 bases identical to TRBD2. The trim removed 5 bases at V and 6 bases at J, leaving 6 bases unmatched. CDR1 is SGHDN, CDR2 FVKESK, per germline. The CDR3 is 14 amino acids. The CDR3 region has the DNA TGTGCCAGCAGCTATAGCGGGAGGGGTGGCGAGCAGTACTTC. It codes for CASSYSGRGGEQYF. Full variable domain (rest looked up from reference TRBV14 and TRBJ2-7): EAGVTQFPSHSVIEKGQTVTLRCDPISGHDNLYWYRRVMGKEIKFLLHFVKESKQDESGMPNNRFLAERTGGTYSTLKVQPAELEDSGVYFCASSYSGRGGEQYFGPGTRLTVT.

This chain connects TRBV29-1 to TRBJ1-3; the D is unclear. Germline CDR1 reads SQVTM; CDR2 reads ANQGSEA. Trimming took off 4 bases at V and 4 bases at J, with 8 bases between the two ends. This CDR3 spans 12 amino acids. DNA of the CDR3: TGCAGCGTTGTGAGTCAAGGAAACACCATATATTTT. Translated: CSVVSQGNTIYF.

The rearrangement uses TRBV5-1 and TRBJ2-1; no reliable D call. The CDR3 runs 16 residues. Per germline, CDR1 SGHRS and CDR2 YFSETQ. Trimming took 6 bases from V and 1 from J, leaving 17 bases between them. The CDR3 DNA reads as TGCGCCAGCACTTACGATCCGGGTAGTTCCTACAATGAGCAGTTCTTC. It specifies CASTYDPGSSYNEQFF.